A single sample is the source of the 30 T cell receptor beta chains below, sequenced in a study of shared clonotypes between healthy human individuals. The repertoire was sequenced with immunoSEQ multiplex PCR; TCRdb's copy has only in-frame clones and lacks some. The sample consists of 2 million to 2.5 million clones, approximately 95% of them appearing once. The specimen sequenced was naive CD4+ T cells sorted from blood. Documented subset: CD45RA+ positively selected. All receptors come from a man between 18 and 29 years old in good health.

This clone was picked up a small number of times. The CDR3 loop is CASSLGGTGIPLHF. CDR3 bases: TGTGCCAGCAGCTTGGGGGGGACGGGTATTCCCCTCCACTTT. V is TRBV5-4 and J is TRBJ1-6, with D possibly being TRBD1 (5 bases). The CDR3 runs to 14 residues. V lost 0 bases and J 13 bases, leaving 14 bases between the germline ends. The germline CDR1 and CDR2 sequences are SGHNT and YYREEE (reference sequence).

The chain has TRBV18 and TRBJ2-4, with D perhaps matching TRBD2 (5 bases). CDR1 KGHSH and CDR2 LQKENI come from the germline V gene. This CDR3 is 15 amino acids long. V lost 4 bases, J lost 5 bases, and 15 bases lay in between. The DNA of the CDR3 is TGTGCCAGCTCACTCGGCGGGTCTGGGCAAAACATTCAGTACTTC. Amino acids: CASSLGGSGQNIQYF.

The chain combines TRBV6-6 with TRBJ1-2; no clear D. This CDR3 region has 13 residues. The ends were cut back, 7 bases at V and 5 bases at J, with 14 bases in the middle. Germline V CDR1 and CDR2: MNHNY, SVGAGI (reference sequence). CDR3 in DNA: TGTGCCAGCACCTTAATGGTCGGATATGGCTACACCTTC. It specifies CASTLMVGYGYTF.

The rearrangement joins TRBV13 to TRBJ1-3; D is undetermined. This CDR3 has 16 amino acids. Germline CDR1 and CDR2: PRHDT and FYEKMQ (reference sequence). Trimming took off 4 bases at V and 0 bases at J, with 13 bases between the two ends. In DNA form, the CDR3 reads TGTGCCAGCAGCTCACGTTCCCCCTCCTCTGGAAACACCATATATTTT. Its protein product is CASSSRSPSSGNTIYF.

The CDR3 nucleotides are TGTGCCAGCTCACCACCGGTAACAGGGGATCGCTACACCTTC. Translation: CASSPPVTGDRYTF. V gene TRBV18 combines with J gene TRBJ1-2; 7 nucleotides line up with TRBD1. The V segment lost 0 bases and the J segment 9 bases; nucleotides outside the gene matches: 7. From germline, CDR1 is KGHSH and CDR2 LQKENI. There are 14 residues in the CDR3.

The V and J genes are TRBV28 and TRBJ2-7, with 9 nucleotides matching TRBD2. The germline CDR1 and CDR2 sequences are MDHEN and SYDVKM. Trimming at V came to 2 bases and at J to 5 bases, leaving 10 bases not matched to a gene. The CDR3 sequence is 16 residues long. CDR3 nucleotides: TGTGCCAGCAGTTTAATCTTAACTAGCGGGCTCCACGAGCAGTACTTC. This codes for CASSLILTSGLHEQYF.

The chain carries TRBV30 and TRBJ2-3, with D tentatively TRBD1 (6 bases). The V gene lost 4 bases and the J gene lost 5 bases, with 13 bases spanning the gap. Germline assignment: CDR1 GTSNPN and CDR2 SVGIG (reference sequence). The CDR3 sequence is 13 residues long. The CDR3 bases are TGTGCCTGGAACAGGGATCGGGGAGATACGCAGTATTTT. Amino acid sequence: CAWNRDRGDTQYF. The whole variable domain, filled in from reference TRBV30 and TRBJ2-3, reads SQTIHQWPATLVQPVGSPLSLECTVEGTSNPNLYWYRQAAGRGLQLLFYSVGIGQISSEVPQNLSASRPQDRQFILSSKKLLLSDSGFYLCAWNRDRGDTQYFGPGTRLTVL.

The rearrangement uses TRBV7-2 and TRBJ2-7, with D unresolved. V lost 0 bases and J lost 6, with 6 bases in between. The CDR3 length is 12 residues. Germline V gene sequence: CDR1 SGHTA, CDR2 FQGNSA. The CDR3 loop is CASSLAPSEQYF. CDR3 coding DNA: TGTGCCAGCAGCTTAGCTCCCTCCGAGCAGTACTTC.

V gene TRBV6-1 combines with J gene TRBJ1-2; no clear D. Germline CDR1 reads MNHNS; CDR2 reads SASEGT. This CDR3 is 13 amino acids long. Trimming stripped 6 bases from V and 1 base from J, with 9 bases between. This chain's CDR3 is CASREGINYGYTF. The CDR3 nucleotides read TGTGCCAGCAGGGAGGGAATTAACTATGGCTACACCTTC.

The rearrangement joins TRBV5-4 to TRBJ1-3; D is undetermined. Germline CDR1 SGHNT, CDR2 YYREEE (reference sequence). V was cut by 4 bases and J by 4 bases, with 15 bases left in between. The CDR3 sequence is 15 residues long. CDR3 protein: CASSMAEAGGNTIYF. As DNA, the CDR3 is TGTGCCAGCAGCATGGCGGAGGCGGGAGGAAACACCATATATTTT.

With regard to this clone: Other DNA sequences in the sample encode the same CDR3. The gene calls are TRBV6-5 and TRBJ2-7, with TRBD2 identical over 7 bases. This CDR3 region has 12 residues. Trimming took 8 bases from V and 0 from J; bases not matched to a gene: 1. Germline lookup yields CDR1 MNHEY and CDR2 SVGAGI. The DNA for the CDR3 is TGTGCCAGCTCGGGGGGCTCCTACGAGCAGTACTTC. Encoded protein: CASSGGSYEQYF.

This sequence joins TRBV6-1 and TRBJ2-3; D is possibly TRBD2 (6 bases). Germline CDR1 is MNHNS and CDR2 is SASEGT. This CDR3 is 14 amino acids long. The V end was cut by 7 bases, the J end by 6 bases, with 17 bases between. This CDR3 reads CASKISGGQDTQYF. In DNA form, the CDR3 reads TGTGCCAGCAAAATTTCCGGAGGGCAGGATACGCAGTATTTT.

This chain uses TRBV28 with TRBJ2-7; D is uncertain. V lost 1 base, J lost 2 bases, and 6 bases lay in between. The CDR3 extends over 13 amino acids. Germline V CDR1 and CDR2: MDHEN, SYDVKM. CDR3 amino acids: CASSLYVPYEQYF. For the CDR3, the DNA is TGTGCCAGCAGTTTATACGTCCCCTACGAGCAGTACTTC.

This sequence joins TRBV7-2 and TRBJ2-5, with D tentatively TRBD2 (7 bases). V was trimmed by 5 bases and J by 1 base, leaving 11 bases between them. The CDR3 totals 14 residues. Germline assignment: CDR1 SGHTA and CDR2 FQGNSA. The CDR3 spells CASSVGGLQETQYF. In DNA, the CDR3 is TGTGCCAGCAGCGTGGGGGGGCTCCAAGAGACCCAGTACTTC.

V and J are TRBV9 and TRBJ2-6; D is undetermined. V shed 3 bases and J shed 2 bases, with 18 bases lying between them. The germline CDR1 and CDR2 sequences are SGDLS and YYNGEE. CDR3 length equals 18 residues. CDR3 amino acids: CASSATLDAGPGANVLTF. CDR3 nucleotide sequence: TGTGCCAGCAGCGCCACGTTGGACGCCGGGCCTGGGGCCAACGTCCTGACTTTC.

Here the CDR3 reads CATKGITGTGELFF. Written as DNA, the CDR3 is TGTGCCACCAAGGGCATTACAGGGACCGGGGAGCTGTTTTTT. This sequence joins TRBV10-3 and TRBJ2-2, with D possibly matching TRBD1 (6 bases). CDR1 and CDR2 from the germline V gene are ENHRY and SYGVKD. V gave up 10 bases and J gave up 5 bases, with 17 bases separating them. This CDR3 is built from 14 residues.

The chain has TRBV9 and TRBJ2-2; tentatively, D is TRBD2 (5 bases). Looked up from germline, CDR1 is SGDLS and CDR2 is YYNGEE. Trimming stripped 0 bases from V and 3 bases from J, with 9 bases between. The CDR3 runs 15 residues. CDR3 region: CASSVERRDTGELFF. The CDR3 DNA reads as TGTGCCAGCAGCGTAGAGAGGCGGGACACCGGGGAGCTGTTTTTT.

The J gene is TRBJ2-2, the V gene TRBV28; D remains ambiguous. Per the germline V gene, CDR1 is MDHEN and CDR2 is SYDVKM. This CDR3 is 14 amino acids long. V lost 4 bases and J 4 bases, leaving 10 bases between the germline ends. Here the CDR3 reads CASSSWGSTGELFF. The CDR3 coding sequence is TGTGCCAGCAGTTCCTGGGGTAGCACCGGGGAGCTGTTTTTT.

The CDR3 DNA reads as TGTGCCAGCAGTTCGCCGGCCGCATCCTACGAGCAGTACTTC. Translation: CASSSPAASYEQYF. The chain couples TRBV28 to TRBJ2-7; D gene ambiguous. Germline-derived CDR1 and CDR2 are MDHEN and SYDVKM. This CDR3 spans 14 amino acids. V lost 4 bases, J lost 1 base, and 11 bases lay in between.

The chain joins TRBV29-1 to TRBJ1-1; D is possibly TRBD1 (5 bases). The germline V and J ends were trimmed by 4 bases and 8 bases, with 11 bases remaining between them. The CDR3 runs 11 residues. From germline, CDR1 is SQVTM and CDR2 ANQGSEA. CDR3 sequence reads: CSVARGQEAFF. The CDR3 bases are TGCAGCGTTGCCCGAGGACAAGAAGCTTTCTTT. The full variable domain, its missing parts supplied by reference TRBV29-1 and TRBJ1-1, is SAVISQKPSRDICQRGTSLTIQCQVDSQVTMMFWYRQQPGQSLTLIATANQGSEATYESGFVIDKFPISRPNLTFSTLTVSNMSPEDSSIYLCSVARGQEAFFGQGTRLTVV.

The CDR3 sequence: CAWSGQGKNIQYF. CDR3 coding DNA: TGTGCCTGGAGCGGACAGGGCAAAAACATTCAGTACTTC. This chain joins TRBV30 and TRBJ2-4; 8 bases line up with TRBD1. V lost 3 bases, J lost 3 bases, and 1 base stayed unmatched. This CDR3 comprises 13 residues. CDR1 is GTSNPN, CDR2 SVGIG, per germline (reference sequence).

This clone showed up just a few times. Different DNA sequences within this sample yield the same CDR3. This chain joins TRBV6-5 and TRBJ2-5; D is perhaps TRBD2 (6 bases). The CDR3 has 13 amino acids. Germline assignment: CDR1 MNHEY and CDR2 SVGAGI. The ends were cut back, 2 bases at V and 2 bases at J, with 6 bases in the middle. The CDR3 here is CASSYGGQETQYF. The DNA of the CDR3 is TGTGCCAGCAGTTACGGAGGGCAAGAGACCCAGTACTTC.

This clone appeared once. J is TRBJ1-1 and V is TRBV6-5; D is ambiguous. The CDR3 sequence is 14 residues long. The V gene's germline CDR1 is MNHEY and CDR2 SVGAGI. Between the trimmed V and J ends, which lost 0 bases and 7 bases, there was a span of 12 bases. The CDR3 nucleotides are TGTGCCAGCAGTTACTCGTGGGCAGGCGGTGAAGCTTTCTTT. Translated, it gives CASSYSWAGGEAFF.

The chain is built from TRBV10-3 and TRBJ1-1; maybe TRBD1 (5 bases). The CDR3 runs 14 residues. Between the trimmed V and J ends, which lost 2 bases and 1 base, there was a span of 8 bases. Germline CDR1 is ENHRY and CDR2 is SYGVKD. The CDR3 loop is CAISEIGANTEAFF. CDR3 DNA sequence: TGTGCCATCAGTGAGATTGGGGCGAACACTGAAGCTTTCTTT.

The V and J genes are TRBV30 and TRBJ1-1, with D possibly TRBD1 on 5 matching bases. The germline CDR1 and CDR2 sequences are GTSNPN and SVGIG (reference sequence). The CDR3 spans 12 residues. With 8 bases removed from V and 2 bases from J, the gap between germline ends came to 12 bases. The CDR3 loop is CAGGQSNTEAFF. CDR3 coding DNA: TGTGCCGGAGGACAAAGCAACACTGAAGCTTTCTTT.

V usage is TRBV30 and J usage is TRBJ2-1; D might be TRBD1 or TRBD2, each matching 5 bases. The germline V gene encodes CDR1 GTSNPN and CDR2 SVGIG (reference sequence). The CDR3 runs 14 residues. Between the trimmed V and J ends, which lost 4 bases and 10 bases, there was a span of 20 bases. In DNA form, the CDR3 reads TGTGCCTGGACCCGGGACCCCCTTGGAGGAGAGCAGTTCTTC. It specifies CAWTRDPLGGEQFF.

The chain is built from TRBV7-6 and TRBJ1-6; a possible D gene is TRBD1 (6 bases). CDR3 size: 18 residues. Germline V gene sequence: CDR1 SGHVS, CDR2 FNYEAQ. V was shortened by 3 bases and J by 6 bases, with 21 bases between the two germline ends. The CDR3 DNA is TGTGCCAGCAGCTTTTCCTCCGCACGGGCAGGGGTTAATTCACCCCTCCACTTT. This encodes CASSFSSARAGVNSPLHF.

The chain couples TRBV27 to TRBJ2-7; a possible D gene is TRBD2 (7 bases). There are 16 residues in the CDR3. Per the germline V gene, CDR1 is MNHEY and CDR2 is SMNVEV (reference sequence). V dropped 2 bases and J dropped 7 bases, with 21 bases sitting between them. CDR3 loop: CASSLERVGGPLEQYF. The CDR3 DNA sequence: TGTGCCAGCAGTTTAGAGCGGGTCGGGGGGCCCCTTGAGCAGTACTTC.

The chain joins TRBV18 to TRBJ1-5; no firm D call. CDR3 length: 14 amino acids. The germline V gene encodes CDR1 KGHSH and CDR2 LQKENI. The V gene lost 6 bases and the J gene lost 3 bases, with 12 bases spanning the gap. DNA of the CDR3: TGTGCCAGCTCGTTGGACGGAAACAATCAGCCCCAGCATTTT. Its protein product is CASSLDGNNQPQHF.

This chain joins TRBV30 and TRBJ2-1, with D tentatively TRBD2 (5 bases). Germline-derived CDR1 and CDR2 are GTSNPN and SVGIG (reference sequence). The CDR3 sequence is 14 residues long. Trimming took 7 bases from V and 6 from J, leaving 19 bases between them. This CDR3 reads CAYSLTNPSNEQFF. The CDR3 region has the DNA TGTGCCTACTCCTTGACTAACCCTAGCAATGAGCAGTTCTTC.